Shown below are 5 T cell receptor beta chains from a single sample sequenced in a study of a mutant IDH1 vaccine in newly diagnosed glioma. TCRdb keeps only in-frame clones here, not all; method: immunoSEQ multiplex PCR. The sample records tens of thousands of clones, roughly 72% being singletons. No antigen has been identified for these receptors. Time point in this sample: week 11, during vaccination. The investigators gave 300 ug of mutant IDH1 20-mer peptide in each vaccine dose, together with topical imiquimod. The sample was peripheral blood mononuclear cells (PBMCs), taken from a glioma patient whose treatment included an IDH1 peptide vaccine. Source of these receptors: a man between 18 and 29 years old with glioma. Some clones in this sample may be carry-over from other donors' samples.

This clone occurred a few times. The chain joins TRBV5-6 to TRBJ2-7; TRBD1 matches at 8 bases. J gave up 3 bases and V 2 bases, and 4 bases lay outside the gene matches. This CDR3 has 14 residues. Germline CDR1 reads SGHDT; CDR2 reads YYEEEE. The DNA for the CDR3 is TGTGCCAGCAGCTTTGGGACAGGAGACTACGAGCAGTACTTC. Protein sequence: CASSFGTGDYEQYF.

Here the CDR3 DNA reads TGTGCCTGGGGGTTGGTAAGGGGGCGCGGATCCGAGCAGTACTTC. This gives the protein CAWGLVRGRGSEQYF. The J gene is TRBJ2-7, the V gene TRBV30; 7 nucleotides line up with TRBD1. V shed 5 bases, J shed 6 bases, and the junction held 16 bases outside the gene matches. Germline V gene lookup returns CDR1 GTSNPN and CDR2 SVGIG (reference sequence). This CDR3 region has 15 residues.

V gene TRBV30 combines with J gene TRBJ2-7; no definite D call. The germline V gene encodes CDR1 GTSNPN and CDR2 SVGIG (reference sequence). V dropped 0 bases and J dropped 0 bases, with 6 bases sitting between them. This CDR3 has 13 residues. CDR3 region: CAWSVGTSYEQYF. CDR3 nucleotide sequence: TGTGCCTGGAGTGTTGGCACCTCCTACGAGCAGTACTTC.

The chain combines TRBV28 with TRBJ2-3; 11 bases map to TRBD2. Trimming took 7 bases from V and 3 from J; bases not matched to a gene: 6. The CDR3 has 15 residues. CDR1 and CDR2 from the germline V gene are MDHEN and SYDVKM. The CDR3 sequence is CASKTSGSVTDTQYF. For the CDR3, the DNA is TGTGCCAGCAAAACTAGCGGGAGCGTGACAGATACGCAGTATTTT.

The V and J genes are TRBV6-5 and TRBJ1-5; 7 nucleotides line up with TRBD1. The CDR3 covers 14 residues. Germline V gene data show CDR1 as MNHEY and CDR2 as SVGAGI. Trimming cost V 6 bases and J 1 base; bases outside gene matches: 3. The CDR3 DNA sequence: TGTGCCAGCAGCGACAGGGACAGCAATCAGCCCCAGCATTTT. Protein: CASSDRDSNQPQHF.